Shown below are 5 T cell receptor beta chains from a single sample sequenced in a study of T cell repertoires in cytomegalovirus infection. These TCRs are of unknown antigen specificity. MiXCR was run by TCRdb on the reads, yielding one entry per CDR3 protein. Among hundreds of thousands of distinct CDR3 sequences, 25% to 40% were seen once, and the ten largest hold around an eighth. The source was cultured CD8+ T cells from PBMCs, collected from culture after CMV antigen stimulation. The receptors derive from a human donor in good health (CMV status not recorded). Some clones in this sample may be carry-over from other donors' samples.

This clonotype was picked up a small number of times. The V gene is TRBV29-1, the J gene TRBJ2-1; the D is unclear. The CDR3 extends over 13 amino acids. The germline CDR1 and CDR2 sequences are SQVTM and ANQGSEA. V lost 1 base, J lost 4 bases, and 8 bases lay in between. This CDR3 is CSVEVEQYNEQFF. The CDR3 DNA reads as TGCAGCGTTGAAGTGGAGCAGTACAATGAGCAGTTCTTC.

This chain links TRBV7-8 with TRBJ2-1; possibly TRBD1 for D (6 bases). The CDR3 length is 13 residues. V gave up 10 bases and J gave up 10 bases, with 20 bases separating them. CDR1 is SGHVS and CDR2 is FQNEAQ in the germline V gene. The CDR3 here is CANSETQGREQFF. The CDR3 DNA reads TGTGCCAACTCGGAGACACAGGGTAGGGAGCAGTTCTTC. The full variable domain, with the rest looked up from reference TRBV7-8 and TRBJ2-1, is GAGVSQSPRYKVAKRGQDVALRCDPISGHVSLFWYQQALGQGPEFLTYFQNEAQLDKSGLPSDRFFAERPEGSVSTLKIQRTQQEDSAVYLCANSETQGREQFFGPGTRLTVL.

The table lists this clonotype with many counts. The J gene is TRBJ2-7, the V gene TRBV7-8; the match to TRBD1 covers 7 bases. The CDR3 covers 16 residues. Germline V gives CDR1 SGHVS, CDR2 FQNEAQ. J was trimmed by 7 bases and V by 0 bases; bases with no gene match: 12. Written as DNA, the CDR3 is TGTGCCAGCAGCTTAGCCGAGGGGGTGGCCAGGGGGGAGCAGTACGTC. This sequence encodes CASSLAEGVARGEQYV.

The rearrangement uses TRBV7-6 and TRBJ1-2; D unclear. This CDR3 spans 11 amino acids. Trimming took off 2 bases at V and 5 bases at J, with 3 bases between the two ends. CDR1 is SGHVS, CDR2 FNYEAQ, per germline. The CDR3 DNA follows: TGTGCCAGCAGCTTACCGTATGGCTACACCTTC. It is translated as CASSLPYGYTF.

The rearrangement uses TRBV7-6 and TRBJ1-2, with D possibly matching TRBD1 (5 bases). This CDR3 spans 15 amino acids. CDR1 and CDR2 (germline): SGHVS, FNYEAQ. V lost 8 bases, J lost 0 bases, and 16 bases lay in between. DNA for the CDR3: TGTGCCAGCTGCTCCCGGGACCAGTCTAACTATGGCTACACCTTC. It codes for CASCSRDQSNYGYTF.